These T cell receptor beta chains were read from a single sample in a study. TCRdb passed the RT-PCR reads through MiXCR, listing each CDR3 protein once. The sample contains around 700,000 distinct CDR3 sequences, 14% of which appear only once. Sequencing was performed on memory CD4+ T cells from blood. The receptor set was obtained from a female donor in good health, serving as a healthy control. The CDR3 runs from the conserved cysteine through the conserved F or W. Each record gives: clone size, V gene, D gene, J gene, CDR3 DNA, CDR3 protein. A D gene is named only where the DNA matches it firmly. Rows give clone size only sometimes, using once, few, many, or a class for an expanded clone.

many,TRBV20-1,.,TRBJ2-7,TGCAGTGCACGGGGTACAGCCTACGAGCAGTACTTC,CSARGTAYEQYF
many,TRBV4-1,.,TRBJ1-6,TGCGCCAGCAGCCTTTTCTACGGGTCGGACTCCTATAATTCACCCCTCCACTTT,CASSLFYGSDSYNSPLHF
.,TRBV5-5,.,TRBJ2-3,TGTGCCAGCAGCTTGAGTTCCCGCCCTAGCACAGATACGCAGTATTTT,CASSLSSRPSTDTQYF
few,TRBV5-1,TRBD1,TRBJ2-2,TGCGCCAGCAGCCTTTACCGACAGGGATCTGGTGGGGAGCTGTTTTTT,CASSLYRQGSGGELFF
.,TRBV5-1,TRBD1,TRBJ2-1,TGCGCCAGCAGCTCTGGACAGGGGCTTCACAATGAGCAGTTCTTC,CASSSGQGLHNEQFF
.,TRBV5-4,.,TRBJ1-4,TGTGCCAGGAGCTTGGCGGGTCCGGGTGGGAAACTGTTTTTT,CARSLAGPGGKLFF
.,TRBV20-1,.,TRBJ2-1,TGCAGTGCTAGAGGTGGCCCCGCAGATGAGCAGTTCTTC,CSARGGPADEQFF
.,TRBV6-2/TRBV6-3,TRBD1,TRBJ1-6,TGTGCCAGCAGCTATACCTCGACAGGGTCGAATTCACCCCTCCACTTT,CASSYTSTGSNSPLHF
.,TRBV7-9,.,TRBJ1-2,TGTGCCAGCAGCGGGCTTGCTGGCGGCTACACCTTC,CASSGLAGGYTF
.,TRBV20-1,TRBD2,TRBJ2-3,TGCAGTGCTCATAGCGGGAGGGGCACAGATACGCAGTATTTT,CSAHSGRGTDTQYF
.,TRBV7-2,.,TRBJ1-1,TGTGCCAGCAGCTTAGGGCCCGGGGAGACTAAGGCTTTCTTT,CASSLGPGETKAFF
.,TRBV4-3,TRBD1,TRBJ2-7,TGCGCCAGCAGCCAAGAGGACAGGGATTACGAGCAGTACTTC,CASSQEDRDYEQYF
.,TRBV7-2,.,TRBJ2-3,TGTGCCAGCAGCCCCCGGCTGTTCGGCACAGATACGCAGTATTTT,CASSPRLFGTDTQYF
many,TRBV5-1,.,TRBJ1-1,TGCGCCAGCAGCGAAGGATACAGCAACACTGAAGCTTTCTTT,CASSEGYSNTEAFF
few,TRBV6-6,.,TRBJ1-1,TGTGCCAGCACCAACGAAGGGGTGGACACTGAAGCTTTCTTT,CASTNEGVDTEAFF
.,TRBV28,TRBD2,TRBJ2-1,TGTGCCAGCAGTTTATATGGTTCTAGCGGGAGAGATAATGAGCAGTTCTTC,CASSLYGSSGRDNEQFF
.,TRBV5-1,.,TRBJ2-1,TGCGCCAGCAGCCCTCACCGGGAGCAGTTCTTC,CASSPHREQFF